This entry is about one T cell receptor (beta chain). Its target is not known. The data belong to a study of blood T cells in healthy people across ages. About the study: When template switching was applied, about one barcoded beta molecule was captured per two T cells.

V lost 4 bases and J 12 bases, leaving 13 bases between the germline ends. The germline V gene encodes CDR1 SGDLS and CDR2 YYNGEE. This CDR3 region has 11 residues. Using a J-beta primer mix together with a sample-barcoded 5' primer, a second PCR was run for roughly 7 to 12 cycles. TCRdb ran MiXCR on the 5' RACE reads and lists one entry per CDR3 protein. The data contain 700,000 to 850,000 distinct CDR3 sequences, roughly 50% of them singletons. Study results and caveats: As age increased, TCR beta diversity per million T cells fell in a roughly linear fashion.

Material: blood. This sequence was found in an elderly man in good health. V and J are TRBV9 and TRBJ1-2; D not resolved. CDR3 DNA: TGTGCCAGCAGCCCCTCGGAGGGAAACACCTTC. As protein: CASSPSEGNTF.